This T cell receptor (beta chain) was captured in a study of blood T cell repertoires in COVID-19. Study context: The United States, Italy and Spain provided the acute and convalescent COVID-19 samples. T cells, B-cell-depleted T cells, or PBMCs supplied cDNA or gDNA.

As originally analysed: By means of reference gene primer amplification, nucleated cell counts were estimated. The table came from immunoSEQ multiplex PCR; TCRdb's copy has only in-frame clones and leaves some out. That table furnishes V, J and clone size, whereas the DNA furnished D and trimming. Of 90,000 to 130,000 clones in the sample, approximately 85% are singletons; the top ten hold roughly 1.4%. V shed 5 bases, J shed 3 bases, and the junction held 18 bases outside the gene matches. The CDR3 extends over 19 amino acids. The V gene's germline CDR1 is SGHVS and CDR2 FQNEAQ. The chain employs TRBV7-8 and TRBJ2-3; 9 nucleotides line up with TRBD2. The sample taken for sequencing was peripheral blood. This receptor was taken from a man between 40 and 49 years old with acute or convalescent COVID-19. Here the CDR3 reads CASSASLAGAYQETDTQYF. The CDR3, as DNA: TGTGCCAGCAGCGCCTCATTAGCGGGGGCCTATCAGGAGACAGATACGCAGTATTTT.